Below, 29 T cell receptor beta chains from the same sample are listed, as sequenced in a study of blood T cell repertoires in COVID-19. Using immunoSEQ multiplex PCR, the repertoire was profiled, and TCRdb retains in-frame clones only, with some absent. The sample yields 60,000 to 85,000 clones, approximately 86% seen once. The sample comprised peripheral blood. The source is a human donor in a cohort sampled during active COVID-19.

V usage is TRBV21-1 and J usage is TRBJ2-3; the table's D call TRBD1 went unverified against the DNA. TRBV21-1 is a known pseudogene. The CDR3 loop spans 16 amino acids. The CDR3 loop is CASGKIQGSSTDTQYF. CDR3 in DNA: TGTGCCAGCGGCAAAATTCAGGGATCCAGCACAGATACGCAGTATTTT.

J is TRBJ1-6 and V is TRBV5-5, with a weak D call TRBD1 (6 bases). Looked up from germline, CDR1 is SGHKS and CDR2 is YYEKEE (reference sequence). V gave up 2 bases and J gave up 10 bases, with 13 bases separating them. The CDR3 is 14 residues long. CDR3 DNA: TGTGCCAGCAGCTTTACAGGGATAGACTCACCCCTCCACTTT. It translates to CASSFTGIDSPLHF. The whole variable domain, filled in from reference TRBV5-5 and TRBJ1-6, reads DAGVTQSPTHLIKTRGQQVTLRCSPISGHKSVSWYQQVLGQGPQFIFQYYEKEERGRGNFPDRFSARQFPNYSSELNVNALLLGDSALYLCASSFTGIDSPLHFGNGTRLTVT.

V and J are TRBV6-1 and TRBJ1-6; 7 nucleotides align to TRBD1. The CDR3 is made up of 18 amino acids. The germline V gene has CDR1 MNHNS and CDR2 SASEGT. The trim removed 4 bases at V and 0 bases at J, leaving 9 bases unmatched. The CDR3 coding sequence is TGTGCCAGCAGTGTGAGGGGGACAGCTCACTCCTATAATTCACCCCTCCACTTT. It codes for CASSVRGTAHSYNSPLHF.

This clone was counted a few times. CDR3 sequence: CASSLSGYQPQHF. DNA for the CDR3: TGTGCCAGCAGTTTATCAGGGTATCAGCCCCAGCATTTT. V is TRBV7-9 and J is TRBJ1-5, with TRBD1 as a possible D gene (5 bases). Germline V gives CDR1 SEHNR, CDR2 FQNEAQ (reference sequence). The CDR3 is made up of 13 amino acids. Trimming removed 6 bases at V and 5 bases at J, with 11 bases between.

J is TRBJ2-7 and V is TRBV7-2, with 12 bases matching TRBD1. The CDR3 extends over 15 amino acids. Looked up from germline, CDR1 is SGHTA and CDR2 is FQGNSA. V lost 4 bases, J lost 7 bases, and 8 bases stayed unmatched. The CDR3 sequence: CASSYGGTGGWEQYF. The CDR3 DNA follows: TGTGCCAGCAGCTATGGGGGGACAGGGGGCTGGGAGCAGTACTTC.

The chain joins TRBV9 to TRBJ2-1; possibly TRBD2 for D (5 bases). This CDR3 contains 14 residues. Trimming cost V 5 bases and J 5 bases, with 14 bases left between them. Germline V lookup: CDR1 SGDLS, CDR2 YYNGEE. CDR3 loop: CASSKEVSNNEQFF. CDR3 in DNA: TGTGCCAGCAGTAAGGAGGTCAGCAACAATGAGCAGTTCTTC. The full variable domain, completed using reference TRBV9 and TRBJ2-1, is DSGVTQTPKHLITATGQRVTLRCSPRSGDLSVYWYQQSLDQGLQFLIQYYNGEERAKGNILERFSAQQFPDLHSELNLSSLELGDSALYFCASSKEVSNNEQFFGPGTRLTVL.

This clone came up once. This chain joins TRBV9 and TRBJ1-1; 8 nucleotides line up with TRBD1. The germline V gene has CDR1 SGDLS and CDR2 YYNGEE. The length of the CDR3 is 15 residues. J gave up 6 bases and V 4 bases, and 11 bases lay outside the gene matches. Here the CDR3 DNA reads TGTGCCAGCAGCTCTAGCACAGGGACAGGAGCTGAAGCTTTCTTT. Translating it yields CASSSSTGTGAEAFF.

V and J are TRBV7-2 and TRBJ2-1; the match to TRBD2 covers 9 bases. The V gene's germline CDR1 is SGHTA and CDR2 FQGNSA. The CDR3 sequence is 15 residues long. Losses at the gene ends were 4 bases for V and 3 bases for J; bases not matched to a gene: 4. The CDR3 DNA reads as TGTGCCAGCAGCTCGGGACTAGCCTTCTACAATGAGCAGTTCTTC. Its protein product is CASSSGLAFYNEQFF.

With respect to this clone: Other DNA sequences of this sample code for an identical CDR3. This chain links TRBV2 with TRBJ2-7; D ambiguous. V was cut by 4 bases and J by 1 base, with 5 bases left in between. CDR1 SNHLY and CDR2 FYNNEI come from the germline V gene. This CDR3 region has 12 residues. Written as DNA, the CDR3 is TGTGCCAGCAGTGCGCGGTCCTACGAGCAGTACTTC. This sequence encodes CASSARSYEQYF.

This chain joins TRBV7-9 and TRBJ2-3; D is undetermined. This CDR3 contains 13 residues. Germline V lookup: CDR1 SEHNR, CDR2 FQNEAQ (reference sequence). Deletions cut 5 bases from V and 2 bases from J, with 8 bases between. The CDR3 DNA sequence: TGTGCCAGCAGCACCACCTACACAGATACGCAGTATTTT. It specifies CASSTTYTDTQYF. Supplemented by reference TRBV7-9 and TRBJ2-3, the full variable domain reads DTGVSQNPRHKITKRGQNVTFRCDPISEHNRLYWYRQTLGQGPEFLTYFQNEAQLEKSRLLSDRFSAERPKGSFSTLEIQRTEQGDSAMYLCASSTTYTDTQYFGPGTRLTVL.

The rearrangement uses TRBV6-6 and TRBJ2-4; a possible D gene is TRBD1 (6 bases). The CDR3 loop spans 13 amino acids. Trimming pared 5 bases from V and 8 bases from J, leaving 13 bases between. Per the germline V gene, CDR1 is MNHNY and CDR2 is SVGAGI (reference sequence). In DNA form, the CDR3 reads TGTGCCAGCAGTGCCTCAGGGGCAGACATTCAGTACTTC. Amino acid sequence: CASSASGADIQYF.

The genes are TRBV10-3 and TRBJ2-7; 7 bases align to TRBD2. Germline V lookup: CDR1 ENHRY, CDR2 SYGVKD. The trim removed 4 bases at V and 0 bases at J, leaving 3 bases unmatched. The CDR3 sequence is 14 residues long. CDR3 in amino acids: CAISGAGSSYEQYF. The CDR3 region has the DNA TGTGCCATCAGTGGAGCGGGGAGCTCCTACGAGCAGTACTTC.

The chain recombines TRBV6-5 with TRBJ1-1, with a possible D match to TRBD1 (6 bases). Trimming removed 2 bases at V and 7 bases at J, with 11 bases between. CDR1 MNHEY and CDR2 SVGAGI come from the germline V gene. CDR3 length equals 13 residues. CDR3 sequence reads: CASSYLDRSEAFF. CDR3 nucleotides: TGTGCCAGCAGTTACCTAGACAGGAGTGAAGCTTTCTTT.

The chain has TRBV11-2 and TRBJ2-1, with 12 positions matching TRBD2. With 6 bases clipped from V and 5 bases from J, the junction kept 17 bases outside the gene matches. Germline V gene sequence: CDR1 SGHAT, CDR2 FQNNGV. This CDR3 is built from 19 residues. In nucleotides, the CDR3 is TGTGCCAGCAGTGCGCTTCTGGGTCTAGCGGGGGGGCCGGACAATGAGCAGTTCTTC. Its translation: CASSALLGLAGGPDNEQFF.

J is TRBJ2-3 and V is TRBV10-1; TRBD2 aligns across 7 bases. The CDR3 sequence is 15 residues long. Germline lookup yields CDR1 WNHNN and CDR2 SYGVQD (reference sequence). The V and J ends lost 3 bases and 3 bases, in that order; junction bases with no gene match: 6. The CDR3 DNA reads TGCGCCAGCAGTGACCAGCGGGGAGGTACAGATACGCAGTATTTT. It translates to CASSDQRGGTDTQYF.

The chain combines TRBV4-2 with TRBJ2-1, with TRBD2 identical over 8 bases. From germline, CDR1 is LGHNA and CDR2 YNFKEQ. This CDR3 spans 16 amino acids. V shed 3 bases and J 3 bases; nucleotides not matched to a gene: 7. DNA for the CDR3: TGTGCCAGCAGCCAGGACGGGGGGGCCGTCTACAATGAGCAGTTCTTC. This sequence encodes CASSQDGGAVYNEQFF.

The chain has TRBV6-5 and TRBJ1-2; the D is unclear. The CDR3 is 13 amino acids. CDR1 is MNHEY, CDR2 SVGAGI, per germline. Trimming pared 6 bases from V and 0 bases from J, leaving 8 bases between. The CDR3 sequence: CASSQLTNYGYTF. The DNA for the CDR3 is TGTGCCAGCAGCCAACTAACTAACTATGGCTACACCTTC.

The V and J genes are TRBV2 and TRBJ2-7; 9 bases agree with TRBD1. Germline trimming cut 4 bases from V and 7 bases from J; bases unmatched to any gene: 8. Per germline, CDR1 SNHLY and CDR2 FYNNEI. This CDR3 is built from 14 residues. Here the CDR3 reads CASSGGTGTREQYF. Here the CDR3 DNA reads TGTGCCAGCAGTGGGGGGACAGGGACGAGGGAGCAGTACTTC.

The chain employs TRBV7-2 and TRBJ2-2; tentative D call: TRBD2 (5 bases). Trimming took 1 base from V and 7 from J, leaving 16 bases between them. The CDR3 is 16 amino acids. The germline V gene encodes CDR1 SGHTA and CDR2 FQGNSA. The CDR3 here is CASSLVAPYGDGELFF. In DNA, the CDR3 is TGTGCCAGCAGCTTAGTCGCCCCGTACGGGGACGGGGAGCTGTTTTTT.

The chain employs TRBV10-1 and TRBJ2-3, with TRBD1 identical over 7 bases. Germline-derived CDR1 and CDR2 are WNHNN and SYGVQD (reference sequence). The CDR3 is 14 residues long. After removal of 3 bases from V and 4 bases from J, the junction contained 4 bases not matched to a gene. CDR3 in amino acids: CASSDPQGADTQYF. The CDR3 DNA sequence: TGCGCCAGCAGTGACCCCCAGGGGGCAGATACGCAGTATTTT.

The chain uses TRBV7-2 and TRBJ1-6, with D possibly being TRBD1 (5 bases). This CDR3 region has 16 residues. V lost 2 bases to trimming and J lost 8 bases, with 16 bases between them. Germline CDR1 SGHTA, CDR2 FQGNSA. CDR3 sequence: CASSLFQGLADSPLHF. The CDR3 DNA sequence: TGTGCCAGCAGCTTATTTCAGGGCTTAGCGGATTCACCCCTCCACTTT.

The chain is built from TRBV19 and TRBJ1-1; D not resolved. The CDR3 sequence is 14 residues long. From germline, CDR1 is LNHDA and CDR2 SQIVND (reference sequence). Trimming took off 6 bases at V and 5 bases at J, with 16 bases between the two ends. The CDR3 protein is CASSKENPGTEAFF. The CDR3 DNA follows: TGTGCCAGTAGCAAGGAGAACCCGGGGACTGAAGCTTTCTTT. The full variable domain, completed using reference TRBV19 and TRBJ1-1, is DGGITQSPKYLFRKEGQNVTLSCEQNLNHDAMYWYRQDPGQGLRLIYYSQIVNDFQKGDIAEGYSVSREKKESFPLTVTSAQKNPTAFYLCASSKENPGTEAFFGQGTRLTVV.

The rearrangement uses TRBV7-8 and TRBJ2-1; 9 positions match TRBD1. Losses at the gene ends were 2 bases for V and 6 bases for J; bases not matched to a gene: 5. In germline, CDR1 is SGHVS, CDR2 FQNEAQ. The CDR3 runs 15 residues. This CDR3 reads CASSLPGQGPNEQFF. CDR3 nucleotides: TGTGCCAGCAGCTTACCGGGACAGGGTCCCAATGAGCAGTTCTTC. The variable domain in full, completed from reference TRBV7-8 and TRBJ2-1, reads GAGVSQSPRYKVAKRGQDVALRCDPISGHVSLFWYQQALGQGPEFLTYFQNEAQLDKSGLPSDRFFAERPEGSVSTLKIQRTQQEDSAVYLCASSLPGQGPNEQFFGPGTRLTVL.

This clone has only a few counts. This chain uses TRBV5-4 with TRBJ1-6; D gene unclear. Trimming shortened V by 4 bases and J by 7 bases, and 18 bases separated the two germline ends. The CDR3 is 16 amino acids. Germline V gives CDR1 SGHNT, CDR2 YYREEE (reference sequence). CDR3 sequence (DNA): TGTGCCAGCAGCCCCAGATCCCCCGCTTCGAATTCACCCCTCCACTTT. It specifies CASSPRSPASNSPLHF. Based on the CDR3 plus reference TRBV5-4 and TRBJ1-6, the full variable domain is ETGVTQSPTHLIKTRGQQVTLRCSSQSGHNTVSWYQQALGQGPQFIFQYYREEENGRGNFPPRFSGLQFPNYSSELNVNALELDDSALYLCASSPRSPASNSPLHFGNGTRLTVT.

The chain uses TRBV7-9 and TRBJ2-1; D unresolved. This CDR3 is 13 amino acids long. V was pared by 2 bases and J by 13 bases, with 15 bases between. Germline-derived CDR1 and CDR2 are SEHNR and FQNEAQ (reference sequence). CDR3 DNA: TGTGCCAGCAGCTTACAGGTCTCCAATAAACAGTTCTTC. Its protein is CASSLQVSNKQFF. Full variable domain (rest looked up from reference TRBV7-9 and TRBJ2-1): DTGVSQNPRHKITKRGQNVTFRCDPISEHNRLYWYRQTLGQGPEFLTYFQNEAQLEKSRLLSDRFSAERPKGSFSTLEIQRTEQGDSAMYLCASSLQVSNKQFFGPGTRLTVL.

J is TRBJ2-6 and V is TRBV7-3; the D gene is possibly TRBD1 (6 bases). From germline, CDR1 is SGHTA and CDR2 FQGTGA. The CDR3 is 16 amino acids. V gave up 4 bases and J gave up 4 bases, with 14 bases separating them. The CDR3: CASSSPGVSGANVLTF. The CDR3 nucleotides read TGTGCCAGCAGCTCCCCAGGGGTCTCGGGGGCCAACGTCCTGACTTTC.

The chain carries TRBV5-5 and TRBJ2-5; 9 bases align to TRBD1. This CDR3 is built from 14 residues. Germline lookup yields CDR1 SGHKS and CDR2 YYEKEE (reference sequence). V trimming: 5 bases; J trimming: 2 bases; junction bases outside the gene matches: 4. The DNA of the CDR3 is TGTGCCAGCAGTATACAGGGGGCGCAAGAGACCCAGTACTTC. Its translation: CASSIQGAQETQYF.

V and J are TRBV2 and TRBJ1-4; 9 bases map to TRBD1. The germline V gene has CDR1 SNHLY and CDR2 FYNNEI. After removal of 4 bases from V and 7 bases from J, the junction contained 4 bases not matched to a gene. The length of the CDR3 is 14 residues. CDR3 nucleotides: TGTGCCAGCAGTGGGGGGACAGGGCGTGAAAAACTGTTTTTT. Residues: CASSGGTGREKLFF.

This clone was seen only once. V gene TRBV18 combines with J gene TRBJ1-2; TRBD1 is a possible D gene (5 bases). CDR3 length: 13 residues. The germline gives CDR1 KGHSH, CDR2 LQKENI. V was trimmed by 8 bases and J by 4 bases, leaving 14 bases between them. Here the CDR3 DNA reads TGTGCCAGCATGAGCAGGGCTTTCTATGGCTACACCTTC. Residues: CASMSRAFYGYTF.